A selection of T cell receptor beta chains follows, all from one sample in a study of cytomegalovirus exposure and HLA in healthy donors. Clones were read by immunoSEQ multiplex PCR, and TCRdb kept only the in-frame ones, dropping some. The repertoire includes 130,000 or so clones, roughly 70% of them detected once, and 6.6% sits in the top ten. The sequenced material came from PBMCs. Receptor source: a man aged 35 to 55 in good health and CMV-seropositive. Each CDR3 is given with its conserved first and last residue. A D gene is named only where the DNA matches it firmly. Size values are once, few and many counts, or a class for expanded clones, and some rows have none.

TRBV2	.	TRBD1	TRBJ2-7	TGTGCCCAGGGACAGGCCTACGAGCAGTACTTC	CAQGQAYEQYF
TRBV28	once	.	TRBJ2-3	TGTGCCAGCAGTTCCCTGGCCGATACGCAGTATTTT	CASSSLADTQYF
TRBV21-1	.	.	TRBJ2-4	TGTGCCAGCAGCCCTCTACTTAGACAGGGGGCATCCTTACTAGCCAAAAACATTCAGTACTTC	CASSPLLRQGASLLAKNIQYF
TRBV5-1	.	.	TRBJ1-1	TGCGCCAGCAGCTTGGCGTCCAGTTTCGAGAACACTGAAGCTTTCTTT	CASSLASSFENTEAFF
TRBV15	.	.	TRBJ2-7	TGTGCCACCAGCAGATTTCCTACGGTCAGGTCCTACGAGCAGTACTTC	CATSRFPTVRSYEQYF
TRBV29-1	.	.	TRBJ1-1	TGCAGCGTGAACAGAGGGAGTCTCTCTGAAGCTTTCTTT	CSVNRGSLSEAFF
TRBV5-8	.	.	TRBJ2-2	TGTGCCAGCAGCTTGGGCGGGACGGTCAGCGGGGAGCTGTTTTTT	CASSLGGTVSGELFF
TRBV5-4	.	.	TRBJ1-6	TGTGCCAGCAGCTTATCCCCGAGGGCACCCCTCCACTTT	CASSLSPRAPLHF
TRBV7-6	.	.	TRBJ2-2	TGTGCCAGCAGCACGGTGGCGGGGCACACCGGGGAGCTGTTTTTT	CASSTVAGHTGELFF
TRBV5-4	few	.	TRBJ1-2	TGTGCCAGCAGCTCGGGACCGAGGGGGGGCTACACCTTC	CASSSGPRGGYTF
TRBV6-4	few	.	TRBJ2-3	TGTGCCAGCAGTGACGGGGGGTCTAGCACAGATACGCAGTATTTT	CASSDGGSSTDTQYF
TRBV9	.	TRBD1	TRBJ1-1	TGTGCCAGCAGCGTGAGGGGGACAGGGAAATCTAACACTGAAGCTTTCTTT	CASSVRGTGKSNTEAFF
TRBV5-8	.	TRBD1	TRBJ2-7	TGTGCCAGCAGCTTGACCGGGACAGGATATTCGGGAGAGCAGTACTTC	CASSLTGTGYSGEQYF